A selection of T cell receptor beta chains follows, all from one sample in a study of blood T cell repertoires in COVID-19. The method was immunoSEQ multiplex PCR; TCRdb's version includes in-frame clones alone and lacks a portion of them. The profile shows roughly 200,000 clones, roughly four fifths of them singletons. Sequencing was carried out using PBMCs or T cells enriched from blood (not recorded which). The source is a man aged 35 to 55 who had recovered from COVID-19. CDR3s leave out the opening cysteine and the closing phenylalanine or tryptophan.

V gene	J gene	CDR3 protein
TRBV2	TRBJ2-1	ASTFWGLAGGSYNEQF
TRBV6-5	TRBJ1-2	ASSYTGTVGVYGYT
TRBV5-5	TRBJ1-2	ASSLVLGQSYGYT
TRBV7-2	TRBJ2-7	ASSLPRQGHSYEQY
TRBV5-1	TRBJ1-4	ASSLRTGGNEKLF
TRBV28	TRBJ1-1	ASSFRQGTRIEAF
TRBV5-1	TRBJ2-7	ASSFGGRDEQY
TRBV9	TRBJ1-1	ASSSTGMNTEAF
TRBV27	TRBJ2-2	ASSSRQGKAGELF
TRBV10-3	TRBJ1-3	AISRGQTDGNTIY
TRBV5-5	TRBJ1-3	ASSLDSLGNTIY
TRBV30	TRBJ1-1	AGQGQLNTEAF
TRBV18	TRBJ2-7	ASSRLGAELYEQY
TRBV20-1	TRBJ2-7	SAREIKQY
TRBV11-2	TRBJ1-1	ASSSQGGEAF
TRBV4-1	TRBJ2-7	ASSLRPGQGAYEQY
TRBV18	TRBJ2-5	ASSPPAAGIETQY
TRBV7-9	TRBJ2-4	ASSLAGAKNIQY
TRBV19	TRBJ1-1	ASSRPGGSNTEAF
TRBV19	TRBJ1-1	ASRIGYGGRSEAF